This TCR beta chain comes out of a study of blood T cell repertoires in COVID-19. For the study at large: Both acute and convalescent COVID-19 samples were obtained from the United States, Italy and Spain. From T cells, B-cell-depleted T cells, or PBMCs came the material, which was cDNA or gDNA.

As handled by the study authors: Estimated nucleated cell counts came from reference gene primer amplification. Measured with immunoSEQ multiplex PCR; TCRdb has only the in-frame clones, and not every one. V and J calls and clone size follow that table, whereas D and trimming were derived from the DNA. The sample yields approximately 260,000 clones, around 83% seen once. The clonotype comes from a woman aged 55-75 years with active or convalescent COVID-19. Specimen: peripheral blood.

CDR3 loop: CSASKVGGITQPQHF. CDR3 nucleotide sequence: TGCAGTGCTAGTAAGGTCGGGGGGATAACTCAGCCCCAGCATTTT. The V gene is TRBV20-1, the J gene TRBJ1-5, with D perhaps TRBD1 (5 bases). This CDR3 is 15 amino acids long. The germline V gene encodes CDR1 DFQATT and CDR2 SNEGSKA (reference sequence). The ends were cut back, 3 bases at V and 6 bases at J, with 18 bases in the middle.